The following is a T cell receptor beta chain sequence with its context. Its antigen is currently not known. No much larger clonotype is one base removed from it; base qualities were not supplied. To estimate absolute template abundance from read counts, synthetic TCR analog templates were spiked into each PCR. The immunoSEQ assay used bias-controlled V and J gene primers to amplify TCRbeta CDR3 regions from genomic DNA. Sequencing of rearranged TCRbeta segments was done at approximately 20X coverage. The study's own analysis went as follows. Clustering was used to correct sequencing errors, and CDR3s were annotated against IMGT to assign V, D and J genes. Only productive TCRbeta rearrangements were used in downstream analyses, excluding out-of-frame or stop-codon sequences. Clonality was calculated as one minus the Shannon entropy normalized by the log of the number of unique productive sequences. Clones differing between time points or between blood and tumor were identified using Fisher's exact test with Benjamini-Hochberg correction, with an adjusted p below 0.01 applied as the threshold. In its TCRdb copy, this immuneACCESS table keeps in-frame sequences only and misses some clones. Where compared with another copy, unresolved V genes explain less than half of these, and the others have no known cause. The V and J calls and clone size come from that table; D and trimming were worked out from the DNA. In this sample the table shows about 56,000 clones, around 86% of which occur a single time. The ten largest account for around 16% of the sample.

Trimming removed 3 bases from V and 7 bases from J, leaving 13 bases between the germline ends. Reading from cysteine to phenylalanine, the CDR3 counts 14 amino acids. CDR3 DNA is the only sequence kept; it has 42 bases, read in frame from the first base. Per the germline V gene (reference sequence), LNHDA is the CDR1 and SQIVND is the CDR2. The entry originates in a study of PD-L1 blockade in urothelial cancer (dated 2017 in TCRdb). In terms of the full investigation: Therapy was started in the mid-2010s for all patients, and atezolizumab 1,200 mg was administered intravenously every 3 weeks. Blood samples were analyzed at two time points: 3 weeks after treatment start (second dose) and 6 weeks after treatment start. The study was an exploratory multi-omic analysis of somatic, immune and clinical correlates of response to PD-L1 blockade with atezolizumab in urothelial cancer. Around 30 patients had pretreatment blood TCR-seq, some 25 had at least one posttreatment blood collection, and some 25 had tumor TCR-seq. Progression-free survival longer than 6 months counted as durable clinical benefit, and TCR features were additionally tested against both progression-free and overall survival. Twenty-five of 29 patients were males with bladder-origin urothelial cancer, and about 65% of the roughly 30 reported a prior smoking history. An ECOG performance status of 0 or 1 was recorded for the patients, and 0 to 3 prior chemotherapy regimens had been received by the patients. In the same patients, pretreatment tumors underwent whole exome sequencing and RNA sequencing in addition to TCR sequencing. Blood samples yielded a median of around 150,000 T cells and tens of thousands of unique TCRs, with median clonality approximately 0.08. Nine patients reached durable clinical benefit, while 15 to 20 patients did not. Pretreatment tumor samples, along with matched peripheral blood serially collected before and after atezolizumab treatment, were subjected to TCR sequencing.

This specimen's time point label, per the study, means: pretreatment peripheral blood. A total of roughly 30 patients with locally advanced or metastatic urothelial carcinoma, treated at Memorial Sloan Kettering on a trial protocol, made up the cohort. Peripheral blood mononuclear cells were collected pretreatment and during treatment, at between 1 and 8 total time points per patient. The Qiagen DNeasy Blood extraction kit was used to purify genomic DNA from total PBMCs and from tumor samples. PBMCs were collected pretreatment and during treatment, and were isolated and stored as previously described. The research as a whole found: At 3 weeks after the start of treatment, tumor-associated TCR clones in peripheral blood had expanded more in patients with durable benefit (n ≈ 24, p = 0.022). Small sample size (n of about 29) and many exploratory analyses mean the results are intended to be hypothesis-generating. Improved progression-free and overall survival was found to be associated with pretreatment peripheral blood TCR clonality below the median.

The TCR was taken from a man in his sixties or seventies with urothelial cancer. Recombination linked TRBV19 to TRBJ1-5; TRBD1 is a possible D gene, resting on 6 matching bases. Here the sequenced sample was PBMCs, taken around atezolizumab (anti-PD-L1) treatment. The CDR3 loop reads CASSIWGRGQPQHF. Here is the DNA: TGTGCCAGTAGTATCTGGGGGCGTGGGCAGCCCCAGCATTTT.